A selection of T cell receptor beta chains follows, all from one sample in a study of blood T cells in healthy people across ages. TCRdb reprocessed the 5' RACE reads via MiXCR and lists one record per CDR3 protein. The sample holds fewer than 1.5 million distinct CDR3 sequences, roughly 40% seen once. The sample was blood. The receptors shown here come from a woman aged 18-35 years in good health. Both conserved end residues are part of each CDR3. D genes are given only for firm matches. A clone size is listed for some rows: how often the clone was seen (once, few, many), or a class if it is expanded.

>.|TRBD1|TRBJ1-1|TRBV7-9
CASSSTGTVFTEAFF
TGTGCCAGCAGCTCTACCGGGACAGTTTTCACTGAAGCTTTCTTT
>few|TRBD2|TRBJ2-7|TRBV9
CASSVGGTSGTYEQYF
TGTGCCAGCAGCGTAGGAGGTACTAGCGGCACCTACGAGCAGTACTTC
>.|TRBD1|TRBJ1-2|TRBV20-1
CSARTGALYGYTF
TGCAGTGCTAGAACAGGGGCCCTATATGGCTACACCTTC
>.|.|TRBJ1-4|TRBV20-1
CLIARDEKLFF
TGTCTGATCGCAAGGGATGAAAAACTGTTTTTT
>.|.|TRBJ2-4|TRBV21-1
CASSNPGGRIKNIQYF
TGTGCCAGCAGCAATCCAGGCGGGAGAATCAAAAACATTCAGTACTTC
>.|.|TRBJ1-5|TRBV28
CASRAIGGNQPQHF
TGTGCCAGCAGGGCAATCGGGGGGAATCAGCCCCAGCATTTT
>.|.|TRBJ2-7|TRBV20-1
CSASTGTQVYYEQYF
TGCAGTGCCTCGACCGGGACCCAAGTTTACTACGAGCAGTACTTC
>.|TRBD1|TRBJ1-2|TRBV27
CASSPRTGHGYTF
TGTGCCAGCAGTCCCCGGACAGGGCATGGCTACACCTTC
>few|TRBD2|TRBJ2-4|TRBV4-1
CASSQTPGLAEIAKNIQYF
TGCGCCAGCAGCCAGACACCGGGACTAGCGGAAATAGCCAAAAACATTCAGTACTTC
>few|.|TRBJ2-7|TRBV14
CASSQVSNTYEQYF
TGTGCCAGCAGCCAAGTCAGCAATACCTACGAGCAGTACTTC
>many|.|TRBJ2-6|TRBV7-6
CASSLNSGANVLTF
TGTGCCAGCAGCTTGAACTCTGGGGCCAACGTCCTGACTTTC
>.|TRBD1|TRBJ1-1|TRBV14
CASSQDLGRGFAFF
TGTGCCAGCAGCCAAGATCTTGGCAGGGGGTTCGCTTTCTTT
>.|TRBD1|TRBJ1-2|TRBV30
CAWSGDRDHGYTF
TGTGCCTGGAGTGGGGACAGGGACCATGGCTACACCTTC
>.|.|TRBJ1-6|TRBV6-5
CASSYGTANSPLHF
TGTGCCAGCAGTTATGGTACAGCCAATTCACCCCTCCACTTT
>.|TRBD2|TRBJ2-3|TRBV7-3
CASSLSSGGPTDTQYF
TGTGCCAGCAGCCTGTCTAGCGGGGGCCCCACAGATACGCAGTATTTT
>.|TRBD2|TRBJ2-7|TRBV27
CASAGRGIPYEQYF
TGTGCCAGCGCTGGGAGGGGTATCCCCTACGAGCAGTACTTC
>.|.|TRBJ1-1|TRBV14
CASSQVESYEAFF
TGTGCCAGCAGCCAAGTCGAATCCTATGAAGCTTTCTTT
>.|.|TRBJ2-1|TRBV10-1
CASSVSGRYEQFF
TGCGCCAGCAGTGTTTCGGGGAGATATGAGCAGTTCTTC
>few|TRBD1|TRBJ2-7|TRBV5-1
CASSPGTVVGEQYF
TGCGCCAGCAGCCCCGGGACAGTTGTGGGCGAGCAGTACTTC
>once|.|TRBJ2-1|TRBV20-1
CSARPLRAEQFF
TGCAGTGCTAGACCACTACGGGCCGAGCAGTTCTTC
>.|.|TRBJ2-7|TRBV3-1
CASSRRTDTYEQYF
TGTGCCAGCAGTCGTCGGACAGATACCTACGAGCAGTACTTC
>.|.|TRBJ1-2|TRBV12-3/TRBV12-4
CASSLIPKDSINYGYTF
TGTGCCAGCAGTTTGATCCCGAAAGACAGCATTAACTATGGCTACACCTTC
>.|TRBD1|TRBJ1-5|TRBV12-3/TRBV12-4
CASSFYKGAGNQPQHF
TGTGCCAGCAGTTTTTATAAGGGGGCAGGGAATCAGCCCCAGCATTTT
>few|.|TRBJ2-7|TRBV3-1
CASSHSVTKQYF
TGTGCCAGCAGCCATTCCGTAACGAAGCAGTACTTC
>few|TRBD2|TRBJ2-1|TRBV7-8
CASSNGLAGTQFF
TGTGCCAGCAGCAACGGACTAGCGGGGACCCAGTTCTTC
>.|.|TRBJ2-7|TRBV7-2
CASSLVRLSEQYF
TGTGCCAGCAGCTTAGTTAGGCTCTCCGAGCAGTACTTC
>.|.|TRBJ1-1|TRBV20-1
CSATTEKAFF
TGCAGTGCTACAACCGAAAAAGCTTTCTTT
>.|TRBD1|TRBJ2-5|TRBV6-1
CASTGTAWTQYF
TGTGCCAGCACCGGGACAGCCTGGACCCAGTACTTC
>.|.|TRBJ2-3|TRBV9
CASSVGTHRITITDTQYF
TGTGCCAGCAGCGTCGGGACCCACAGGATCACTATCACAGATACGCAGTATTTT
>.|.|TRBJ2-1|TRBV20-1
CSARDERSFSYSEQFF
TGCAGTGCTAGAGATGAACGGTCGTTCTCCTACAGTGAGCAGTTCTTC
>.|TRBD1|TRBJ1-1|TRBV20-1
CSATRTGGDTEAFF
TGCAGTGCAACAAGGACAGGGGGGGACACTGAAGCTTTCTTT
>.|.|TRBJ1-2|TRBV27
CASSYISGVNYGYTF
TGTGCCAGCAGTTACATTTCGGGAGTCAACTATGGCTACACCTTC
>few|TRBD1|TRBJ2-1|TRBV5-1
CASSLAGQGEEQFF
TGCGCCAGCAGCTTGGCAGGACAGGGTGAAGAGCAGTTCTTC
>few|.|TRBJ2-5|TRBV4-1
CASSQRGGSPETQYF
TGCGCCAGCAGCCAAAGAGGGGGATCTCCAGAGACCCAGTACTTC
>once|.|TRBJ2-1|TRBV20-1
CGARGLENSPDNEQFF
TGCGGTGCTAGGGGATTGGAAAACTCCCCGGACAATGAGCAGTTCTTC
>.|.|TRBJ2-7|TRBV5-1
CASSLDQGFPYEQYF
TGCGCCAGCAGCTTGGACCAGGGGTTCCCCTACGAGCAGTACTTC
>.|.|TRBJ2-5|TRBV24-1
CATSDSRTVPQETQYF
TGTGCCACCAGTGATTCTAGGACTGTACCCCAAGAGACCCAGTACTTC
>few|TRBD1|TRBJ2-3|TRBV20-1
CSARDPGQGAYRIDTQYF
TGCAGTGCTAGAGATCCGGGGCAGGGGGCTTATCGGATAGATACGCAGTATTTT
>few|.|TRBJ1-2|TRBV25-1
CASSEGTNYGYTF
TGTGCCAGCAGTGAAGGCACGAACTATGGCTACACCTTC
>few|.|TRBJ1-2|TRBV2
CATTDINYGYTF
TGTGCCACCACGGACATTAACTATGGCTACACCTTC
>.|.|TRBJ1-5|TRBV10-3
CATGKEGLGNQPQHF
TGTGCCACTGGAAAGGAGGGGTTGGGCAATCAGCCCCAGCATTTT
>.|TRBD1|TRBJ1-5|TRBV3-1
CASSQAPPTGVNNQPQHF
TGTGCCAGCAGCCAAGCGCCCCCGACAGGGGTTAACAATCAGCCCCAGCATTTT
>.|TRBD1|TRBJ2-2|TRBV5-1
CASSPGGNTGELFF
TGCGCCAGCAGCCCAGGGGGTAACACCGGGGAGCTGTTTTTT
>.|TRBD1|TRBJ1-2|TRBV15
CATSGSGQSNYGYTF
TGTGCCACCAGCGGATCGGGACAGAGCAACTATGGCTACACCTTC
>once|.|TRBJ2-1|TRBV20-1
CSASPIGGSYNEQFF
TGCAGTGCTAGTCCTATCGGGGGCTCCTACAATGAGCAGTTCTTC
>.|.|TRBJ1-2|TRBV12-3/TRBV12-4
CASSFRRETGYTF
TGTGCCAGCAGTTTCCGCAGGGAGACGGGCTACACCTTC
>.|.|TRBJ2-7|TRBV6-5
CASSGRIFYEQYF
TGTGCCAGCAGTGGCCGGATCTTCTACGAGCAGTACTTC
>.|TRBD2|TRBJ2-1|TRBV20-1
CSARDPGGDYNEQFF
TGCAGTGCTAGAGATCCTGGGGGGGACTACAATGAGCAGTTCTTC
>.|.|TRBJ1-5|TRBV6-5
CASSYSHGNQPQHF
TGTGCCAGCAGTTACTCCCACGGGAACCAGCCCCAGCATTTT
>.|.|TRBJ2-7|TRBV27
CASSSRRGAYEQYF
TGTGCCAGCAGTTCCCGAAGAGGGGCCTACGAGCAGTACTTC
>few|.|TRBJ1-4|TRBV6-5
CASRGGLTGEKLFF
TGTGCCAGCAGGGGAGGATTAACAGGCGAAAAACTGTTTTTT
>.|.|TRBJ1-6|TRBV4-1
CASSRPAGPLHF
TGCGCCAGCAGCCGTCCGGCGGGACCCCTCCACTTT
>many|.|TRBJ1-1|TRBV24-1
CATNLESNTEAFF
TGTGCCACCAACCTTGAATCCAACACTGAAGCTTTCTTT
>.|.|TRBJ1-5|TRBV27
CASSLGNGNQPQHF
TGTGCCAGCAGTTTGGGGAATGGCAATCAGCCCCAGCATTTT
>.|TRBD2|TRBJ2-1|TRBV7-3
CASSLGGVSNEQFF
TGTGCCAGCAGCTTAGGGGGGGTGAGCAATGAGCAGTTCTTC
>.|.|TRBJ1-2|TRBV9
CASSGGVGDGYTF
TGTGCCAGCAGCGGAGGAGTGGGTGATGGCTACACCTTC
>.|TRBD2|TRBJ2-5|TRBV20-1
CSAVAERGYF
TGCAGTGCTGTGGCGGAGCGGGGGTACTTC
>.|.|TRBJ2-1|TRBV7-9
CALRDYNEQFF
TGTGCCCTACGGGACTACAATGAGCAGTTCTTC
>few|.|TRBJ2-3|TRBV2
CASSEAAWTDTQYF
TGTGCCAGCAGTGAAGCGGCATGGACAGATACGCAGTATTTT